These 9 T cell receptor beta chains originate from one sample sequenced in a study of graft-versus-host responses after intestinal transplantation. Sequencing used immunoSEQ multiplex PCR; TCRdb keeps in-frame clones, though not all of them. Of 11,000 to 15,000 clones in the sample, almost 30% were seen once. This specimen consisted of alloreactive CD4+ T cells from a mixed lymphocyte reaction culture, obtained before intestinal transplant. The subset is: CFSE-low proliferating T cells sorted from roughly six-day pre-transplant mixed lymphocyte reaction (GvH or HvG direction). The receptors stem from a human patient who received an intestinal transplant.

This clone has only a few counts. The chain employs TRBV7-2 and TRBJ1-2, with unresolved D. This CDR3 spans 13 amino acids. CDR1 and CDR2 from the germline V gene are SGHTA and FQGNSA. Trimming pared 1 base from V and 2 bases from J, leaving 5 bases between. CDR3: CASSLVQNYGYTF. The DNA of the CDR3 is TGTGCCAGCAGCTTAGTTCAGAACTATGGCTACACCTTC.

This clone was found a few times. The rearrangement joins TRBV4-2 to TRBJ1-2; tentatively, D is TRBD1 (5 bases). CDR1 and CDR2 from the germline V gene are LGHNA and YNFKEQ. This CDR3 region has 14 residues. The germline V and J ends were trimmed by 5 bases and 4 bases, with 14 bases remaining between them. CDR3 bases: TGTGCCAGCAGCTTGGGGGTACCAGGCTATGGCTACACCTTC. Encoded protein: CASSLGVPGYGYTF.

This chain joins TRBV7-9 and TRBJ1-1; D is unresolved. Germline assignment: CDR1 SEHNR and CDR2 FQNEAQ (reference sequence). Trimming shortened V by 2 bases and J by 2 bases, and 12 bases separated the two germline ends. The CDR3 totals 15 residues. The CDR3 loop is CASSLLGPLNTEAFF. The CDR3 DNA reads TGTGCCAGCAGCTTACTAGGGCCTCTAAACACTGAAGCTTTCTTT.

V and J are TRBV28 and TRBJ1-2, with 10 bases matching TRBD1. Germline CDR1 is MDHEN and CDR2 is SYDVKM. The length of the CDR3 is 14 residues. The V and J ends lost 6 bases and 4 bases, in that order; junction bases with no gene match: 5. CDR3 sequence: CASRRTGGGYGYTF. CDR3 sequence (DNA): TGTGCCAGCAGAAGGACAGGGGGTGGCTATGGCTACACCTTC.

The rearrangement links TRBV5-4 to TRBJ2-4; either TRBD1 or TRBD2 may fit D (5 bases each). This CDR3 has 16 amino acids. V lost 4 bases and J lost 0, with 14 bases in between. The germline gives CDR1 SGHNT, CDR2 YYREEE (reference sequence). In nucleotides, the CDR3 is TGTGCCAGCAGCCAAGAGGGGCTGGTAGCCAAAAACATTCAGTACTTC. Encoded protein: CASSQEGLVAKNIQYF.

In regard to this clone: Here the CDR3 omits its conserved ending phenylalanine or tryptophan, so a read error is the likely source. The chain links TRBV18 to TRBJ1-2; unclear D gene. The ends were cut back, 3 bases at V and 3 bases at J, with 8 bases in the middle. The CDR3 covers 13 residues. The germline V gene has CDR1 KGHSH and CDR2 LQKENI. The CDR3 DNA reads TGTGCCAGCTCACCGGGTGGCGACTATGGCTACACCCTC. Its translation: CASSPGGDYGYTL.

CDR3 amino acids: CASRPGGGAGEQYF. The CDR3 DNA reads TGTGCCAGCAGGCCGGGGGGGGGCGCGGGCGAGCAGTACTTC. The rearrangement uses TRBV28 and TRBJ2-7; 8 nucleotides line up with TRBD2. This CDR3 region has 14 residues. Germline V gene lookup returns CDR1 MDHEN and CDR2 SYDVKM. The V segment lost 6 bases and the J segment 6 bases; nucleotides outside the gene matches: 10.

This clone came up a few times. The chain links TRBV28 to TRBJ1-4; 10 bases match TRBD1. Germline V gene lookup returns CDR1 MDHEN and CDR2 SYDVKM. The CDR3 length is 16 residues. J was trimmed by 4 bases and V by 3 bases; bases with no gene match: 5. CDR3 coding DNA: TGTGCCAGCAGTTTTGACAGGGGGCTTGATAATGAAAAACTGTTTTTT. Residues: CASSFDRGLDNEKLFF.

The J gene is TRBJ2-5, the V gene TRBV4-1, with 7 bases that match TRBD1. The J call may be mistaken, given a closer DNA end match to TRBJ2-7. CDR1 is MGHRA, CDR2 YSYEKL, per germline. The CDR3 contains 15 residues. The CDR3 DNA is TGCGCCAGCAGCCAAGTAGACAGGGACGGACACGAGCAGTACTTC. It encodes CASSQVDRDGHEQYF.